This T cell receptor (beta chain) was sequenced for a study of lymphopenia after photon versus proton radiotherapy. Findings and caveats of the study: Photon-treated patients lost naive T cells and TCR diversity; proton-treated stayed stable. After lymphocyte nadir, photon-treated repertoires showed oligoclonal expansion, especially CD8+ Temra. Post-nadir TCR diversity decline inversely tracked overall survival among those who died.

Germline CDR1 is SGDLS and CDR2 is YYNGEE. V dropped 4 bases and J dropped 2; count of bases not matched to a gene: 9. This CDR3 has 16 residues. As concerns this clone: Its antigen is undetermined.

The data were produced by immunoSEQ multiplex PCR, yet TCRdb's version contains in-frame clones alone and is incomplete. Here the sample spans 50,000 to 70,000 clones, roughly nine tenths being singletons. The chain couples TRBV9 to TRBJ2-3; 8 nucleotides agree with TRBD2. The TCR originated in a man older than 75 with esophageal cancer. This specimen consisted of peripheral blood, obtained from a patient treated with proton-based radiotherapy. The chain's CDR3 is CASSPRGLDTTDTQYF. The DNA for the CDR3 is TGTGCCAGCAGCCCCAGGGGACTAGATACCACAGATACGCAGTATTTT.